Listed below are T cell receptor beta chains from one sample, sequenced in a study of T cells in Graves' hyperthyroidism and ophthalmopathy. TCRdb fed the multiplex PCR reads into MiXCR, producing one record per CDR3 protein. The data contain approximately 600,000 distinct CDR3 sequences, over 12% of them singletons. The source material was blood. All receptors come from a woman aged 40 to 50 with Graves' ophthalmopathy. CDR3s include the opening cysteine and the closing phenylalanine or tryptophan. The D gene is left open where the match is weak. A clone size is listed for some rows: how often the clone was seen (once, few, many), or a class if it is expanded.

>TRBJ1-1|TRBV28|.|TRBD1
TGTGCCAGCAGTGACGACAGGGGGACCGCGAACACTGAAGCTTTCTTT
CASSDDRGTANTEAFF
>TRBJ2-7|TRBV20-1|many|.
TGCAGTGTCCCCCGGGATGGCTACGAGCAGTACTTC
CSVPRDGYEQYF
>TRBJ2-7|TRBV6-1|.|.
TGTGCCAGCAGACATAGTGTCGAGCAGTACTTC
CASRHSVEQYF
>TRBJ2-5|TRBV24-1|many|TRBD1
TGTGCCACCAGTGATTGGCAGGGGGCAGGAGAGACCCAGTACTTC
CATSDWQGAGETQYF
>TRBJ1-1|TRBV4-1|many|.
TGCGCCAGCAGCCAAGTTTTAGGGTTGAACACTGAAGCTTTCTTT
CASSQVLGLNTEAFF
>TRBJ1-2|TRBV4-3|few|TRBD1
TGCGCCAGCAGCCAAGGGACAGGGCGGTTTAGCGATGGCTACACCTTC
CASSQGTGRFSDGYTF
>TRBJ2-2|TRBV12-3/TRBV12-4|many|.
TGTGCCAGCAGCCCCCGCTCGGAGGAGCTGTTTTTT
CASSPRSEELFF
>TRBJ1-2|TRBV11-1|many|TRBD1
TGTGCCAGCAGCTTCCACGGGGTTGTTATGGACAGGGCTGATGGCTACACCTTC
CASSFHGVVMDRADGYTF
>TRBJ2-7|TRBV4-1|many|.
TGCGCCAGCAGCCAGACAGATTTCTACGAGCAGTACTTC
CASSQTDFYEQYF
>TRBJ1-2|TRBV20-1|many|.
TGCAGTGCTAGACGGATTACGGGAGTTCCTAACTATGGCTACACCTTC
CSARRITGVPNYGYTF
>TRBJ2-7|TRBV12-3/TRBV12-4|many|.
TGTGCCAGCGCCGACTCGTTGAGCTCCTACGAGCAGTACTTC
CASADSLSSYEQYF
>TRBJ2-5|TRBV11-3|many|.
TGTGCCAGCAGCTTGGCAGGGTGGGAAGAGACCCAGTACTTC
CASSLAGWEETQYF
>TRBJ1-3|TRBV30|.|.
TGTGCCTGCCAGGGGACGGCCGATTTCTCTGGAAACACCATATATTTT
CACQGTADFSGNTIYF